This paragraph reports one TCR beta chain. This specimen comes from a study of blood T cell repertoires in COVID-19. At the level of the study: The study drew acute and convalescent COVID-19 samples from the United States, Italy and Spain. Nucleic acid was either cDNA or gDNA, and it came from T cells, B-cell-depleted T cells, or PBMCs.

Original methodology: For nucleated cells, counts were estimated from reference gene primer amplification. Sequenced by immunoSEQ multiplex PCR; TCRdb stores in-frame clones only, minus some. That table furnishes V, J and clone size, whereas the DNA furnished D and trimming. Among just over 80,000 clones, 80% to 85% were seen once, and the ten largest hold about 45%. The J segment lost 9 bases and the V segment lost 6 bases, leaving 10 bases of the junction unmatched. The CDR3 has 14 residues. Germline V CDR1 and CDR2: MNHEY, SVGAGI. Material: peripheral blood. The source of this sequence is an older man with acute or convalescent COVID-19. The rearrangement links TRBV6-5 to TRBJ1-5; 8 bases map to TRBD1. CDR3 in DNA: TGTGCCAGCAGCATCGACAGGGGCAAAAGGCCCCAGCATTTT. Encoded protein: CASSIDRGKRPQHF.